Below, one TCR beta chain is given with its context. Its antigen is as yet unknown. Each CDR3 protein is one row after TCRdb ran MiXCR on the reads. This sample has some 440,000 distinct CDR3 sequences, with roughly 31% found just once. The sample originates from a study of T cell repertoires in cytomegalovirus infection. Background on the study: A matching HLA type, together with CMV infection, was signaled by public TCR beta signatures.

The study's findings and limits: Carriage of CMV together with the relevant HLA was identifiable through cumulative public TCR beta family frequency.

Germline CDR1 and CDR2: KGHSH and LQKENI. Deletions cut 2 bases from V and 2 bases from J, with 18 bases between. The length of the CDR3 is 18 residues. This chain links TRBV18 with TRBJ2-2, with D maybe TRBD1 (7 bases). Source material: PBMCs. This TCR was recovered from a human donor in good health (CMV status not recorded). Some clones in this sample may be carry-over from other donors' samples. CDR3 nucleotides: TGTGCCAGCTCACCAGCGGGACAGAGTACCAAAAACACCGGGGAGCTGTTTTTT. It codes for CASSPAGQSTKNTGELFF.